The clone carrying this T cell receptor (beta chain) was seen many times. Its antigen is not known. As the method for making TCR beta libraries, quantitative 5'-RACE with molecular barcodes was used. TCRdb reprocessed the 5' RACE reads via MiXCR and lists one record per CDR3 protein. The table lists more than 100,000 distinct CDR3 sequences, roughly an eighth of them singletons. This sample stems from a study of CD8 T cells in ankylosing spondylitis. Overall study results and limits: Ankylosing spondylitis blood seemed to carry a telltale TCR beta motif made of eight or nine highly homologous variants. It was reported that disease-linked clones were significantly enriched in matched ankylosing spondylitis synovial fluid. Clones linked to disease, bearing a CD8+ phenotype, were relatively rare in peripheral blood.

J was trimmed by 0 bases and V by 6 bases; bases with no gene match: 5. The CDR3 runs to 14 residues. Germline V gene data show CDR1 as SNHLY and CDR2 as FYNNEI. The sequenced sample consisted of blood, either unsorted or a sorted T cell fraction (not recorded which). The receptor was isolated from a female donor with ankylosing spondylitis or in good health (not recorded which). J is TRBJ2-7 and V is TRBV2; 7 nucleotides line up with TRBD1. This chain's CDR3 is CASRPQGSSYEQYF. CDR3 nucleotide sequence: TGTGCCAGCAGACCACAGGGGAGCTCCTACGAGCAGTACTTC.